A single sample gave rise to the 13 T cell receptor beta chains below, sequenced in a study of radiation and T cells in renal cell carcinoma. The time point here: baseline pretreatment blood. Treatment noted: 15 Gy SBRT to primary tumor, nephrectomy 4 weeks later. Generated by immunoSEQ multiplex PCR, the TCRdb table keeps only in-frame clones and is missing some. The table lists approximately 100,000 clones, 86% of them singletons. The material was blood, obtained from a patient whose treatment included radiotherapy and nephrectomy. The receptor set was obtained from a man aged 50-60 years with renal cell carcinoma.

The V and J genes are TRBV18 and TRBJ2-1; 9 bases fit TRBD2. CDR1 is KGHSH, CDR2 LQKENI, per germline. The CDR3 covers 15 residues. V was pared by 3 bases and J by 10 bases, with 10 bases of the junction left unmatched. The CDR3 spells CASSPREVAGDEQFF. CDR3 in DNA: TGTGCCAGCTCACCCCGGGAGGTAGCGGGGGACGAGCAGTTCTTC.

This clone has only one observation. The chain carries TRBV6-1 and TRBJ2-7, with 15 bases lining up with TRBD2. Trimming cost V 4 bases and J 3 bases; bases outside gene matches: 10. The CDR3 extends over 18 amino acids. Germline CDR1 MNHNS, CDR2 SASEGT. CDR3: CASSGDVGLAGGHYEQYF. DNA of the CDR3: TGTGCCAGCAGTGGGGATGTGGGACTAGCGGGGGGCCACTACGAGCAGTACTTC.

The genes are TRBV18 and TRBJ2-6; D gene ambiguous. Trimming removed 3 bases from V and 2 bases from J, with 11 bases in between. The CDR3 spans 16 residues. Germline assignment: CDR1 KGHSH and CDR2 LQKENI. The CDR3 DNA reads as TGTGCCAGCTCACCGGAATTTACAGCTGGGGCCAACGTCCTGACTTTC. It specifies CASSPEFTAGANVLTF.

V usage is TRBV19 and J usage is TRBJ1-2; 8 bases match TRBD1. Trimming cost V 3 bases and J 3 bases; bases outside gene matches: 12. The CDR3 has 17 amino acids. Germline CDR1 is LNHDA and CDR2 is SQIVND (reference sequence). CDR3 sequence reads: CASSMGSGDRGDYGYTF. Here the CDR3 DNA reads TGTGCCAGTAGTATGGGTTCTGGTGACAGGGGCGACTATGGCTACACCTTC.

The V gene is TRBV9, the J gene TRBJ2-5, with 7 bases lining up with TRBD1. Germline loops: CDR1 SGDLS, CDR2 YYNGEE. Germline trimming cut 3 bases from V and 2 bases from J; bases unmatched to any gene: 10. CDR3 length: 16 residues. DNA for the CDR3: TGTGCCAGCAGCGCCCGACAGGGCCGACAACAAGAGACCCAGTACTTC. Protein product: CASSARQGRQQETQYF.

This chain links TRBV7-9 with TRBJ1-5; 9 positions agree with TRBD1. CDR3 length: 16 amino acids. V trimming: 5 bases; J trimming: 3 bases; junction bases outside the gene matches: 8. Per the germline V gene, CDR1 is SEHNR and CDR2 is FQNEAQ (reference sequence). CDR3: CASSPNLQGANQPQHF. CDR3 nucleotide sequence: TGTGCCAGCAGCCCAAACCTACAGGGGGCCAATCAGCCCCAGCATTTT.

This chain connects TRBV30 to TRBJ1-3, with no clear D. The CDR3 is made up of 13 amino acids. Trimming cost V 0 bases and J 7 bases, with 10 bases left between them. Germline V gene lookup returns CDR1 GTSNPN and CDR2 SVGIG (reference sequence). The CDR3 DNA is TGTGCCTGGAGTGTAACGGGGAGGAACACCATATATTTT. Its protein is CAWSVTGRNTIYF.

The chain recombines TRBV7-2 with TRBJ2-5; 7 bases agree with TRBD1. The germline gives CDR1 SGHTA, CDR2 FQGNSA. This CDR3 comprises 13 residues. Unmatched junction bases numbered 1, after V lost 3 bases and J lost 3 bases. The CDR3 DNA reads TGTGCCAGCAGCTTGACAGGGAAAGAGACCCAGTACTTC. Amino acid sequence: CASSLTGKETQYF.

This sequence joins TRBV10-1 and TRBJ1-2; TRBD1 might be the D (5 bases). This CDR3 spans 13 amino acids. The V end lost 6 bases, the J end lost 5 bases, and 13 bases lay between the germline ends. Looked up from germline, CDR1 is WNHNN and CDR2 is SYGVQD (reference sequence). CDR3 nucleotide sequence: TGCGCCAGCAGCTCCGGGACGAGTTATGGCTACACCTTC. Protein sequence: CASSSGTSYGYTF.

CDR3 nucleotides: TGCGCCAGCAGCTTGTGGGGTAACACTGAAGCTTTCTTT. Its translation: CASSLWGNTEAFF. The rearrangement links TRBV5-1 to TRBJ1-1, with no clear D. CDR1 is SGHRS, CDR2 YFSETQ, per germline. The length of the CDR3 is 13 residues. Between the trimmed V and J ends, which lost 1 base and 2 bases, there was a span of 6 bases.

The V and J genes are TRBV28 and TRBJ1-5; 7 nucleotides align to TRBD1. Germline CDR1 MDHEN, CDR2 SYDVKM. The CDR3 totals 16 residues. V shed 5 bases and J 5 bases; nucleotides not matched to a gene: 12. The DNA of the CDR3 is TGTGCCAGCAGTCCTACAGGGGCGGTTTACGATCAGCCCCAGCATTTT. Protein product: CASSPTGAVYDQPQHF.

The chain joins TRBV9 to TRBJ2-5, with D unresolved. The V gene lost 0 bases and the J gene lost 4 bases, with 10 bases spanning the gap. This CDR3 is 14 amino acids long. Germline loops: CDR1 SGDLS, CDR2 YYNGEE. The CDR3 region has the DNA TGTGCCAGCAGCGTAGACTCGGTTGGAGAGACCCAGTACTTC. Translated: CASSVDSVGETQYF.

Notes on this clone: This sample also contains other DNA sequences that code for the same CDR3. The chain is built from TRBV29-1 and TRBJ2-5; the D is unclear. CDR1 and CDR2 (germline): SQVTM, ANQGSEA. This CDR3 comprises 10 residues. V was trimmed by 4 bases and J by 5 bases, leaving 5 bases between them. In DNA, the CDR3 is TGCAGCGTTGCCGGGGAGACCCAGTACTTC. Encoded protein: CSVAGETQYF.